One sample yielded the 12 T cell receptor beta chains listed below, sequenced in a study of cytomegalovirus exposure and HLA in healthy donors. PCR primers comprised 60 Vbeta and 13 Jbeta primers. The protocol was immunoSEQ multiplex PCR, while the TCRdb copy is restricted to in-frame clones and leaves out a portion. The data hold fewer than 110,000 clones, with 70% to 85% observed a single time. The sequenced sample was PBMCs. These receptors were collected from a male donor in good health and CMV-seronegative.

The chain has TRBV11-2 and TRBJ1-3; 7 nucleotides align to TRBD1. Losses at the gene ends were 5 bases for V and 2 bases for J; bases not matched to a gene: 3. CDR1 is SGHAT, CDR2 FQNNGV, per germline. The CDR3 length is 14 residues. The CDR3 protein is CASSRTGAGNTIYF. In DNA form, the CDR3 reads TGTGCCAGCAGCCGAACAGGGGCTGGAAACACCATATATTTT.

J is TRBJ2-5 and V is TRBV7-7; TRBD2 matches at 10 bases. CDR3 size: 18 residues. V was pared by 3 bases and J by 2 bases, with 12 bases of the junction left unmatched. Germline V gene data show CDR1 as SSHAT and CDR2 as FNYEAQ (reference sequence). CDR3 nucleotides: TGTGCCAGCAGCTTCTTTCGATCGCCTAGCGGGAGTCAAGAGACCCAGTACTTC. Translation gives CASSFFRSPSGSQETQYF. Full variable domain (remainder filled in from reference TRBV7-7 and TRBJ2-5): GAGVSQSPRYKVTKRGQDVTLRCDPISSHATLYWYQQALGQGPEFLTYFNYEAQPDKSGLPSDRFSAERPEGSISTLTIQRTEQRDSAMYRCASSFFRSPSGSQETQYFGPGTRLLVL.

The chain is built from TRBV5-4 and TRBJ2-3, with TRBD2 matching 12 bases. Per the germline V gene, CDR1 is SGHNT and CDR2 is YYREEE (reference sequence). V was pared by 6 bases and J by 4 bases, with 15 bases of the junction left unmatched. This CDR3 contains 18 residues. Here the CDR3 reads CASTRGASGRAKSDTQYF. CDR3 DNA: TGTGCCAGCACCCGCGGGGCTAGCGGGAGGGCCAAGTCAGATACGCAGTATTTT.

This clone has only a few counts. V and J are TRBV6-1 and TRBJ1-5; no clear D. Trimming removed 7 bases from V and 5 bases from J, with 18 bases in between. CDR1 MNHNS and CDR2 SASEGT come from the germline V gene. CDR3 length: 15 amino acids. CDR3 DNA sequence: TGTGCCAGCACGGCTACGGGGTTGGTTGATCAGCCCCAGCATTTT. Amino acids: CASTATGLVDQPQHF.

The chain combines TRBV7-2 with TRBJ2-2; D unresolved. With 1 base removed from V and 4 bases from J, the gap between germline ends came to 10 bases. Germline CDR1 reads SGHTA; CDR2 reads FQGNSA. The CDR3 length is 15 residues. CDR3 sequence reads: CASSLGAASTGELFF. The CDR3 DNA reads as TGTGCCAGCAGCTTAGGTGCGGCCTCCACCGGGGAGCTGTTTTTT.

The chain couples TRBV6-5 to TRBJ2-7, with 9 bases lining up with TRBD1. The length of the CDR3 is 14 residues. CDR1 MNHEY and CDR2 SVGAGI come from the germline V gene. J lost 2 bases, V lost 5 bases, and 4 bases had no gene match. The CDR3 protein is CASSQRDRAYEQYF. The CDR3 nucleotides read TGTGCCAGCAGTCAGAGGGACAGGGCCTACGAGCAGTACTTC.

The chain carries TRBV7-2 and TRBJ1-2; D may be TRBD1 (5 bases). The CDR3 length is 13 residues. Trimming took off 4 bases at V and 8 bases at J, with 14 bases between the two ends. The germline CDR1 and CDR2 sequences are SGHTA and FQGNSA. The CDR3 region has the DNA TGTGCCAGCAGCTCCCGGGGGGTTGTGGGCTACACCTTC. Translating gives CASSSRGVVGYTF.

The chain recombines TRBV30 with TRBJ2-5, with D hard to call. The CDR3 spans 13 residues. Germline assignment: CDR1 GTSNPN and CDR2 SVGIG (reference sequence). Trimming stripped 3 bases from V and 1 base from J, with 9 bases between. The CDR3 DNA is TGTGCCTGGAGACGACTTCTCCAAGAGACCCAGTACTTC. Translating gives CAWRRLLQETQYF.

Here the CDR3 reads CASSLQGHEQYF. CDR3 in DNA: TGCGCCAGCAGCTTACAGGGCCACGAGCAGTACTTC. This rearrangement joins TRBV5-1 to TRBJ2-7; tentative D call: TRBD1 (6 bases). V lost 2 bases and J 5 bases, leaving 8 bases between the germline ends. This CDR3 has 12 residues. Germline-derived CDR1 and CDR2 are SGHRS and YFSETQ.

The V call is TRBV2, the J call TRBJ1-3; D gene ambiguous. The V end was cut by 1 base, the J end by 0 bases, with 13 bases between. This CDR3 has 17 amino acids. Germline CDR1 is SNHLY and CDR2 is FYNNEI. The CDR3 nucleotides are TGTGCCAGCAGTGAAGGATTCAGTGGGAGCTCTGGAAACACCATATATTTT. Translating it yields CASSEGFSGSSGNTIYF.

The J gene is TRBJ1-1, the V gene TRBV5-1, with 9 bases fitting TRBD1. The V gene end was trimmed by 2 bases and the J gene end by 0 bases; junction bases not matched to a gene: 5. The CDR3 is 16 amino acids. CDR1 and CDR2 from the germline V gene are SGHRS and YFSETQ. The CDR3 sequence: CASSFTGGGLNTEAFF. The CDR3 DNA reads as TGCGCCAGCAGCTTCACAGGGGGCGGACTGAACACTGAAGCTTTCTTT.

CDR3 coding DNA: TGTGCCAGCAGCCCCCTCCCCTCCTACGAGCAGTACTTC. Translating it yields CASSPLPSYEQYF. The V and J genes are TRBV4-2 and TRBJ2-7; D uncertain. The germline V and J ends were trimmed by 4 bases and 0 bases, with 7 bases remaining between them. CDR3 length: 13 amino acids. CDR1 and CDR2 (germline): LGHNA, YNFKEQ.